This entry lists 10 T cell receptor beta chains sequenced from one sample in a study of shared clonotypes between healthy human individuals. CD45RO negativity and positive selection for CCR7 defined naive CD8 cells, a population that excluded terminally differentiated effector memory CD45RA+ cells. Assay used: immunoSEQ multiplex PCR; TCRdb lists only in-frame clones, some missing. In the table there are under 2,000,000 clones, roughly 94% of which are singletons. The specimen was naive CD8+ T cells sorted from blood. These TCRs come from a man aged 18 to 35 in good health.

V gene TRBV11-2 combines with J gene TRBJ2-2; TRBD1 matches at 7 bases. The length of the CDR3 is 14 residues. V dropped 4 bases and J dropped 7; count of bases not matched to a gene: 6. The germline V gene has CDR1 SGHAT and CDR2 FQNNGV. The CDR3 DNA is TGTGCCAGCAGCTCGAGACAGGGTAACGGGGAGCTGTTTTTT. Protein: CASSSRQGNGELFF.

In its sample, this clone was seen once. This chain's CDR3 is CASSSSANQYF. The CDR3 nucleotides read TGTGCCAGCAGTTCCTCGGCGAACCAGTACTTC. V is TRBV25-1 and J is TRBJ2-5; no clear D gene. The CDR3 sequence is 11 residues long. Germline assignment: CDR1 MGHDK and CDR2 SYGVNS. Between the trimmed V and J ends, which lost 5 bases and 10 bases, there was a span of 11 bases.

The chain joins TRBV19 to TRBJ1-1; D unclear. The CDR3 runs 13 residues. In germline, CDR1 is LNHDA, CDR2 SQIVND (reference sequence). V shed 6 bases and J shed 3 bases, with 11 bases lying between them. For the CDR3, the DNA is TGTGCCAGTAGAGTCAACGGTTACACTGAAGCTTTCTTT. This gives the protein CASRVNGYTEAFF.

The rearrangement uses TRBV7-9 and TRBJ2-3, with TRBD2 as a possible D gene (6 bases). Deletions cut 5 bases from V and 2 bases from J, with 14 bases between. The CDR3 covers 15 residues. The germline gives CDR1 SEHNR, CDR2 FQNEAQ (reference sequence). CDR3 sequence (DNA): TGTGCCAGCAGCCCCCGACTAGAAGACACAGATACGCAGTATTTT. Encoded protein: CASSPRLEDTDTQYF.

This rearrangement joins TRBV30 to TRBJ2-5, with TRBD2 matching over 12 bases. The CDR3 extends over 13 amino acids. The germline V gene has CDR1 GTSNPN and CDR2 SVGIG (reference sequence). V shed 2 bases, J shed 11 bases, and the junction held 6 bases outside the gene matches. For the CDR3, the DNA is TGTGCCTGGAGTCTAGCGGGGGGGCCTCAGCAGTACTTC. Translation: CAWSLAGGPQQYF.

The J gene is TRBJ1-2, the V gene TRBV6-1; maybe TRBD1 (5 bases). The V gene's germline CDR1 is MNHNS and CDR2 SASEGT. V lost 7 bases and J 0 bases, leaving 6 bases between the germline ends. CDR3 length: 12 residues. CDR3: CASNRPNYGYTF. The CDR3 region has the DNA TGTGCCAGCAACAGGCCTAACTATGGCTACACCTTC.

The chain combines TRBV14 with TRBJ1-3; no definite D call. Germline V CDR1 and CDR2: SGHDN, FVKESK. V shed 1 base and J shed 4 bases, with 5 bases lying between them. There are 13 residues in the CDR3. Here the CDR3 DNA reads TGTGCCAGCAGCCAAGCTGGAGGAAACACCATATATTTT. Residues: CASSQAGGNTIYF.

This chain links TRBV2 with TRBJ2-5; 7 bases align to TRBD2. V lost 1 base and J lost 4; bases outside the gene matches: 3. In germline, CDR1 is SNHLY, CDR2 FYNNEI. This CDR3 comprises 14 residues. The CDR3 sequence: CASSEGWGGETQYF. The CDR3 DNA reads TGTGCCAGCAGTGAAGGGTGGGGGGGAGAGACCCAGTACTTC.

The V and J genes are TRBV5-1 and TRBJ1-1; maybe TRBD1 (6 bases). CDR1 is SGHRS and CDR2 is YFSETQ in the germline V gene. V lost 0 bases and J lost 3, with 12 bases in between. The CDR3 is 15 residues long. DNA for the CDR3: TGCGCCAGCAGCTTGGACCTAAGGGGGGACACTGAAGCTTTCTTT. Translating it yields CASSLDLRGDTEAFF.

The V gene is TRBV7-9, the J gene TRBJ2-7; no firm D call. The CDR3 length is 13 residues. Per the germline V gene, CDR1 is SEHNR and CDR2 is FQNEAQ (reference sequence). V dropped 10 bases and J dropped 6 bases, with 19 bases sitting between them. CDR3 nucleotide sequence: TGTGCCATCCCTGGGCTAGTTGTGCGCGAGCAGTACTTC. As protein: CAIPGLVVREQYF.